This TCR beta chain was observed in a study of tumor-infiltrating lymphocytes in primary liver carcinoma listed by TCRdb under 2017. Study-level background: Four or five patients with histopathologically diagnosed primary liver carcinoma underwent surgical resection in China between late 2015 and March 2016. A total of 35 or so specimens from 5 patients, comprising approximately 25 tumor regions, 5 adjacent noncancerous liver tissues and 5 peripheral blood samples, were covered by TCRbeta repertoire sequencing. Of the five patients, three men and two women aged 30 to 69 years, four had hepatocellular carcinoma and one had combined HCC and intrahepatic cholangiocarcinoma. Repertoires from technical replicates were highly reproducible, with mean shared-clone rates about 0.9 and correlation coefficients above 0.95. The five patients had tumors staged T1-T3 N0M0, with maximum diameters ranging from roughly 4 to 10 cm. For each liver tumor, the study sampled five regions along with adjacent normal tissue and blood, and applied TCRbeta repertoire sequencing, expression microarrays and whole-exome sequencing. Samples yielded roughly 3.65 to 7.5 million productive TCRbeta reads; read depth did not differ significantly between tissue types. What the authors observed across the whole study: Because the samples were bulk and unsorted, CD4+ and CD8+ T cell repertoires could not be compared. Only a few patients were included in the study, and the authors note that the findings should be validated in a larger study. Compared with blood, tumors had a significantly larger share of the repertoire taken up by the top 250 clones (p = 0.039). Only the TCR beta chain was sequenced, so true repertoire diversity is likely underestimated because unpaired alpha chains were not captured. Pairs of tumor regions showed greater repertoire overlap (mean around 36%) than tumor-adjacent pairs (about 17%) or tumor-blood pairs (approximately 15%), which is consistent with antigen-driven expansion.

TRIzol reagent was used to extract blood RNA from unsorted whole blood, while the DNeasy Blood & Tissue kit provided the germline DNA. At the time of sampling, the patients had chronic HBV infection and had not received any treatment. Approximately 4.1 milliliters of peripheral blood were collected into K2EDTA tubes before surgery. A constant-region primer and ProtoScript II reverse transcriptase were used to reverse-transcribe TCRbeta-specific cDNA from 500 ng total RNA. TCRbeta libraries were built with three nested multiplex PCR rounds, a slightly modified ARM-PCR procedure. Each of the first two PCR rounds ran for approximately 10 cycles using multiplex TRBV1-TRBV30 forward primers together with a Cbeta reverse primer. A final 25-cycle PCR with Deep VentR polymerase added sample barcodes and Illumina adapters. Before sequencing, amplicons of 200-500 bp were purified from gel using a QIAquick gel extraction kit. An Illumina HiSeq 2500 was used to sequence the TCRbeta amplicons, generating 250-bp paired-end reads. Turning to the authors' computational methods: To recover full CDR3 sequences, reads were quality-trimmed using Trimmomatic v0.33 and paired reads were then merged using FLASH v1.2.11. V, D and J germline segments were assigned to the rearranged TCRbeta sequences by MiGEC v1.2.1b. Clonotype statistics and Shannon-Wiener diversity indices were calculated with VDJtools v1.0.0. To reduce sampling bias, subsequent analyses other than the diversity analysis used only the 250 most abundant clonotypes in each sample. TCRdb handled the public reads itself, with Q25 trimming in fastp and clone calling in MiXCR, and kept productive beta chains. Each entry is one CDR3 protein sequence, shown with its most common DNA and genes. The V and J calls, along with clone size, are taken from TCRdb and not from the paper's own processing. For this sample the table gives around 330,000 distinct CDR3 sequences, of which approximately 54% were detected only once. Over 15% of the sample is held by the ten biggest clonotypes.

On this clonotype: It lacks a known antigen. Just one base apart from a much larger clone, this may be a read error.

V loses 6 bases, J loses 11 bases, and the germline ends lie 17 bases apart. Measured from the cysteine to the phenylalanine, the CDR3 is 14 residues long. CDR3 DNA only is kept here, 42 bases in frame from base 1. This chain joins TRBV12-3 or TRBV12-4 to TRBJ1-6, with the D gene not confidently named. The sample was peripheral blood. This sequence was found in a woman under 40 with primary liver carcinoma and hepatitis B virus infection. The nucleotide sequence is TGTGCCAGCAGCCTAGACAACGCAAATCCACCCCTCCACTTT. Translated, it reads CASSLDNANPPLHF.